These 8 T cell receptor beta chains were all obtained from the same sample, sequenced in a study of T cells of healthy individuals. Via MiXCR, TCRdb re-called the 5' RACE reads, giving one row per CDR3 protein. This sample yields about 100,000 distinct CDR3 sequences, of which approximately 16% are seen a single time; 6% to 8% belongs to the top ten. The receptor source for this set is a human donor in good health.

This clonotype was found many times. The gene calls are TRBV18 and TRBJ1-2; a weak D match, TRBD1 (5 bases). Per the germline V gene, CDR1 is KGHSH and CDR2 is LQKENI. Deletions cut 2 bases from V and 4 bases from J, with 11 bases between. This CDR3 region has 14 residues. The CDR3 nucleotides read TGTGCCAGCTCACCAGCAGAGGGGAGCTATGGCTACACCTTC. It encodes CASSPAEGSYGYTF.

This clonotype was seen a handful of times. The chain is built from TRBV2 and TRBJ2-3; D gene unclear. The CDR3 spans 11 residues. Looked up from germline, CDR1 is SNHLY and CDR2 is FYNNEI. The V end was cut by 5 bases, the J end by 6 bases, with 6 bases between. Here the CDR3 reads CASSQHDTQYF. The CDR3, as DNA: TGTGCCAGCAGTCAACACGATACGCAGTATTTT. Complete variable domain (other parts from reference TRBV2 and TRBJ2-3): EPEVTQTPSHQVTQMGQEVILRCVPISNHLYFYWYRQILGQKVEFLVSFYNNEISEKSEIFDDQFSVERPDGSNFTLKIRSTKLEDSAMYFCASSQHDTQYFGPGTRLTVL.

Ten or more counts support this clonotype. The gene calls are TRBV7-9 and TRBJ2-3; 7 nucleotides match TRBD1. Unmatched junction bases numbered 8, after V lost 5 bases and J lost 3 bases. Germline V CDR1 and CDR2: SEHNR, FQNEAQ (reference sequence). CDR3 length equals 15 residues. CDR3 nucleotides: TGTGCCAGCAGCATCGACGGGACAGCGACAGATACGCAGTATTTT. It codes for CASSIDGTATDTQYF.

The chain couples TRBV7-3 to TRBJ2-1; D is uncertain. Germline-derived CDR1 and CDR2 are SGHTA and FQGTGA. V was trimmed by 5 bases and J by 0 bases, leaving 11 bases between them. The length of the CDR3 is 15 residues. The CDR3 loop reads CASSPDLGSYNEQFF. In DNA, the CDR3 is TGTGCCAGCAGCCCCGACTTGGGCTCCTACAATGAGCAGTTCTTC.

This clonotype was seen ten or more times. This chain connects TRBV7-6 to TRBJ2-1, with D unresolved. Germline loops: CDR1 SGHVS, CDR2 FNYEAQ. Trimming shortened V by 1 base and J by 0 bases, and 7 bases separated the two germline ends. The CDR3 is 15 residues long. The CDR3 coding sequence is TGTGCCAGCAGCTTAGGCTCGAGCTCCTACAATGAGCAGTTCTTC. Translating gives CASSLGSSSYNEQFF.

V usage is TRBV10-3 and J usage is TRBJ1-1; 7 bases align to TRBD1. V trimming: 4 bases; J trimming: 4 bases; junction bases outside the gene matches: 6. The CDR3 runs to 14 residues. Per the germline V gene, CDR1 is ENHRY and CDR2 is SYGVKD. CDR3: CAISATGQGTEAFF. The CDR3 DNA reads TGTGCCATCAGTGCGACAGGGCAGGGCACTGAAGCTTTCTTT.

At least ten counts were recorded for this clonotype. The chain recombines TRBV28 with TRBJ1-5; D gene uncertain. The germline V gene encodes CDR1 MDHEN and CDR2 SYDVKM. Trimming left V 5 bases short and J 4 bases short, with 12 bases between. CDR3 size: 14 residues. This CDR3 is CASSKAEPNQPQHF. The CDR3, as DNA: TGTGCCAGCAGTAAGGCTGAACCTAATCAGCCCCAGCATTTT.

In its sample, this clonotype was seen once. This sequence joins TRBV7-9 and TRBJ2-7; 8 bases match TRBD2. Germline trimming cut 4 bases from V and 2 bases from J; bases unmatched to any gene: 7. Per the germline V gene, CDR1 is SEHNR and CDR2 is FQNEAQ (reference sequence). This CDR3 contains 15 residues. The CDR3 sequence: CASSSRGSGTYEQYF. The CDR3 DNA reads as TGTGCCAGCAGCTCCCGGGGTAGCGGGACCTACGAGCAGTACTTC.